This is a list of T cell receptor beta chains from one sample in a study of control samples from healthy donors and cancer patients. Method: immunoSEQ multiplex PCR; TCRdb's copy keeps in-frame clones and lacks some. This sample yields 100,000 to 150,000 clones, of which roughly 87% are seen a single time; more than 6.5% belongs to the top ten. Sequences were obtained from blood. The receptors originated from a middle-aged man in good health. CDR3s include the opening cysteine and the closing phenylalanine or tryptophan.

V gene	J gene	CDR3 protein
TRBV4-3	TRBJ2-3	CASSRRTSVMADTQYF
TRBV5-1	TRBJ1-3	CASSWGGDSSGNTIYF
TRBV24-1	TRBJ2-1	CATSDRGTSHEQFF
TRBV6-5	TRBJ1-5	CASSSGRRQPQHF
TRBV11-3	TRBJ2-5	CASSLAGVGLETQYF
TRBV6-2/TRBV6-3	TRBJ2-1	CASSYVESSYNEQFF
TRBV18	TRBJ2-1	CASSLYSGGVNEQFF
TRBV4-3	TRBJ1-4	CASSQGQEKLFF
TRBV12-3/TRBV12-4	TRBJ1-1	CASSRGDTEAFF
TRBV5-1	TRBJ2-5	CASSLTAGGIRDTQYF
TRBV4-1	TRBJ2-2	CASSHPRDRVFTGELFF
TRBV7-2	TRBJ2-1	CASSLPGLAGDQFF
TRBV9	TRBJ2-5	CASSVLGTGFETQYF
TRBV6-5	TRBJ2-6	CASRTGGSGANVLTF
TRBV24-1	TRBJ1-1	CATSERDFEAFF